This TCR beta chain was identified during a study of blood T cell repertoires in COVID-19 (dated by TCRdb to about 2020). Notes on the research overall: Samples from collaborators originated in the United States, Italy and Spain and spanned both the acute and convalescent phases of COVID-19. The prospective study material was composed of cDNA or gDNA derived from T cells, B-cell-depleted T cells, or PBMCs. Subjects who had been exposed to COVID-19, were actively infected with it, or had recovered from it provided the deeply sampled blood TCRbeta repertoires that made up the dataset. The repertoires were made available in a free public database intended to serve as a resource for research on the immune response to SARS-CoV-2. Samples came from the ongoing ImmuneRACE study (first 160 participants) plus 1,254 subjects from 6 global collaborators. Nearly every sample came with metadata listing a de-identified subject ID, COVID-19 status, age in years and sex. Where available, HLA class I and class II types were taken from metadata supplied by the sample provider and were not determined by assay-based typing.

Participants in the prospective study were enrolled through a virtual design, were aged roughly 18 to 95 years, and lived in 24 United States geographic areas. Cohort assignment in the prospective study relied on participant-reported clinical history from a screening survey and a study questionnaire. For ImmuneRACE Cohort 3, a participant was defined as recovered based on two consecutive negative NP/OP PCR tests, clearance by a healthcare professional, or resolution of symptoms. Each participant in the prospective study had whole blood, serum and a nasopharyngeal or oropharyngeal swab collected by mobile phlebotomists. Over an approximately 2-month period, participants in the prospective study had the option of providing additional blood draws and questionnaires. Before DNA extraction, blood samples from the prospective study were shipped at room temperature or frozen. The CDR3 spans 14 residues, from the cysteine through the phenylalanine. Kept here is only the CDR3 DNA, which spans 42 bases and is read in frame from base 1. For this chain, trimming is 3 bases at the V end and 5 bases at the J end, and the number of junction bases without a gene match is 6. In the germline V gene, CDR1 corresponds to SGHDN and CDR2 to FVKESK.

On this clone: This receptor's antigen is unknown. Per-nucleotide qualities are absent, and no much larger clonotype sits a single base away.

The immunoSEQ Assay, a bias-controlled multiplex PCR, was used to amplify TCRbeta CDR3 regions from genomic DNA. Turning to the authors' computational methods: Within the assay, amplification of reference gene primers was used to estimate how many nucleated cells each sample contained. Sequence reads were collapsed and filtered to measure the absolute abundance of every unique TCRbeta CDR3 rearrangement. For each sample, productive Simpson clonality was calculated by taking the square root of Simpson's diversity index across productive rearrangements. TCRdb stores this immuneACCESS table with in-frame sequences only. Part of the clones is absent; in the studies checked, under half of the shortfall reflects unresolved V genes, and no reason is known for the rest. Clone size and V and J calls were adopted from that table, with D and trimming inferred from the DNA. The sample table contains 250,000 to 350,000 clones; only one count was recorded for 80% to 90% of them. The ten largest clones take up roughly 4% of the sample.

Results and caveats for the whole study, not just this receptor: The amount of clinical and demographic metadata varied by source and participant and was provided uncurated.

This sequence uses TRBV14 and TRBJ2-5; 7 middle bases align to TRBD1. The sequenced sample was PBMCs or T cells enriched from blood (not recorded which). This sequence was found in a woman aged 25 to 45 who had recovered from COVID-19. The DNA sequence is TGTGCCAGCAGCCATAAGGGGGCCAGGGAGACCCAGTACTTC. Translated, it gives CASSHKGARETQYF.